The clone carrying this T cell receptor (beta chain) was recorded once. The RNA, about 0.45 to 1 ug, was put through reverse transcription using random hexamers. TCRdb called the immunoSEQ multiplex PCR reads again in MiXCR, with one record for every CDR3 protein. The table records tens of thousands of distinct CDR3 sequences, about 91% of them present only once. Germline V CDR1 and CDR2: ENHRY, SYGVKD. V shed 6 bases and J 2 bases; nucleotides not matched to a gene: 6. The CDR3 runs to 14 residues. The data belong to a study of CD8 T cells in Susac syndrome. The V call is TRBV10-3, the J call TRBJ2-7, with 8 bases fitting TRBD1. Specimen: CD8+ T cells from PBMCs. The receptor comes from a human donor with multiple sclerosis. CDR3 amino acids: CAIRGGQGTYEQYF. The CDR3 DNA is TGTGCCATCAGGGGAGGACAGGGTACCTACGAGCAGTACTTC.